This is a list of T cell receptor beta chains from one sample in a study of blood T cell repertoires in COVID-19. Method: immunoSEQ multiplex PCR; TCRdb's copy keeps in-frame clones and lacks some. The sample shows 30,000 to 40,000 clones, approximately 85% of them seen only once. The sample comprised peripheral blood. These receptors were obtained from a man aged 55 to 70 with active or convalescent COVID-19. Each CDR3 is given with its conserved first and last residue.

16	TRBV10-1	TRBJ2-3	CASSETGGIGTDTQYF
15	TRBV6-2/TRBV6-3	TRBJ1-2	CASSKGRRDRVGYTF
16	TRBV9	TRBJ1-2	CASSVGDRQLTYGYTF
16	TRBV5-1	TRBJ2-3	CASSLALITSTDTQYF
15	TRBV6-2/TRBV6-3	TRBJ2-2	CASSRSGTGPGELFF
14	TRBV10-3	TRBJ1-1	CAILPAENTGEAFF
13	TRBV10-1	TRBJ1-1	CASSGGRGTEAFF
14	TRBV19	TRBJ1-1	CASRETHGGTEAFF
14	TRBV3-1/TRBV3-2	TRBJ1-2	CASSQGGGLYGYTF
14	TRBV10-3	TRBJ2-3	CAIRNSGGADTQYF
13	TRBV11-2	TRBJ2-2	CASSLDSFGELFF
14	TRBV6-5	TRBJ2-5	CASSRQVSQETQYF